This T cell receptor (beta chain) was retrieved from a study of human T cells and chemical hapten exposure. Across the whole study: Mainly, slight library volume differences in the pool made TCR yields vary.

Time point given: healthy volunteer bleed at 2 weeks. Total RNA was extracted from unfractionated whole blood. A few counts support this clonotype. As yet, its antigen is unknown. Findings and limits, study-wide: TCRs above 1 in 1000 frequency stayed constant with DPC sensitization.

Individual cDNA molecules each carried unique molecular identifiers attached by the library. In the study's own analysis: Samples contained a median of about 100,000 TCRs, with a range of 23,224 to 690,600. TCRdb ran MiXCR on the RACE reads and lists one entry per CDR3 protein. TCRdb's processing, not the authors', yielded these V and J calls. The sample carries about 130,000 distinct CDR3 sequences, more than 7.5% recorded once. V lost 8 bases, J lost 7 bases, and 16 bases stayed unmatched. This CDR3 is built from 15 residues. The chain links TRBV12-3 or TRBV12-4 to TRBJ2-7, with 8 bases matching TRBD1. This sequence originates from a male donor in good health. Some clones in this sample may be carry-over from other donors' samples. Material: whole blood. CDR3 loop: CASSDTGQGAGEQYF. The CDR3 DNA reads TGTGCCAGCTCCGACACCGGCCAGGGGGCAGGGGAGCAGTACTTC.